Below, 8 T cell receptor beta chains from the same sample are listed, as sequenced in a study of early T cells in non-severe SARS-CoV-2 infection. TCRdb re-analysed the 5' RACE reads in MiXCR, keeping a single row per CDR3 protein. The data contain 100,000 or so distinct CDR3 sequences, about 15% of them singletons. Sequencing used whole blood, obtained at baseline. The receptor source for this set is an adult who was a healthcare worker with PCR-confirmed SARS-CoV-2 infection or an uninfected control (not recorded which).

The chain couples TRBV18 to TRBJ2-3; 9 bases line up with TRBD2. The CDR3 covers 15 residues. Trimming took 2 bases from V and 0 from J; bases not matched to a gene: 0. CDR1 and CDR2 (germline): KGHSH, LQKENI. For the CDR3, the DNA is TGTGCCAGCTCACCAACTAGCGGGAGCACAGATACGCAGTATTTT. Protein sequence: CASSPTSGSTDTQYF. The entire variable domain, with the rest obtained from reference TRBV18 and TRBJ2-3, is as follows: NAGVMQNPRHLVRRRGQEARLRCSPMKGHSHVYWYRQLPEEGLKFMVYLQKENIIDESGMPKERFSAEFPKEGPSILRIQQVVRGDSAAYFCASSPTSGSTDTQYFGPGTRLTVL.

This clonotype was seen at least ten times. The chain is built from TRBV7-8 and TRBJ2-7; D is uncertain. V shed 1 base and J shed 5 bases, with 6 bases lying between them. CDR1 SGHVS and CDR2 FQNEAQ come from the germline V gene. CDR3 length: 12 residues. The CDR3 region is CASSLDIDEQYF. As DNA, the CDR3 is TGTGCCAGCAGCTTAGATATCGACGAGCAGTACTTC.

V gene TRBV21-1 combines with J gene TRBJ1-3. TRBV21-1 is a recognized pseudogene. The CDR3 covers 13 residues. For the CDR3, the DNA is TGTGCCAGCTCCAGGCGATCTGGAAACACCATATATTTT. Its protein product is CASSRRSGNTIYF.

This clonotype has more than one count but fewer than ten. The chain recombines TRBV20-1 with TRBJ2-1; the D gene could be TRBD1 or TRBD2 (6 bases each). Germline loops: CDR1 DFQATT, CDR2 SNEGSKA (reference sequence). The CDR3 runs to 14 residues. The germline V and J ends were trimmed by 7 bases and 1 base, with 14 bases remaining between them. CDR3 bases: TGCAGTGTGGGGGGCGGGACGTCCTACAATGAGCAGTTCTTC. It encodes CSVGGGTSYNEQFF.

The V call is TRBV18, the J call TRBJ2-5; D is perhaps TRBD2 (6 bases). This CDR3 is 17 amino acids long. Trimming shortened V by 4 bases and J by 0 bases, and 18 bases separated the two germline ends. Germline V CDR1 and CDR2: KGHSH, LQKENI. This CDR3 reads CASSLKPGTHYQETQYF. The CDR3 DNA reads TGTGCCAGCTCACTCAAACCCGGGACTCATTACCAAGAGACCCAGTACTTC.

Only a few counts were recorded for this clonotype. V and J are TRBV20-1 and TRBJ2-7; the match to TRBD2 covers 10 bases. The CDR3 runs 15 residues. Germline V gives CDR1 DFQATT, CDR2 SNEGSKA (reference sequence). The junction had 9 bases not matched to a gene; V was cut back by 5 bases and J by 2 bases. CDR3 nucleotide sequence: TGCAGTGCTGGGGGGGGACTAGCGTCTACCTACGAGCAGTACTTC. Its translation: CSAGGGLASTYEQYF.

This clonotype was seen only a few times. This chain links TRBV11-2 with TRBJ2-7; D not resolved. The CDR3 sequence is 17 residues long. CDR1 is SGHAT, CDR2 FQNNGV, per germline. V dropped 0 bases and J dropped 10 bases, with 25 bases sitting between them. The CDR3 region is CASSLDAWRSAYLGQYF. Written as DNA, the CDR3 is TGTGCCAGCAGCTTAGATGCGTGGCGCAGCGCCTACCTAGGACAGTACTTC.

This clonotype was seen only a few times. The rearrangement uses TRBV29-1 and TRBJ2-1, with D perhaps matching TRBD2 (5 bases). Germline-derived CDR1 and CDR2 are SQVTM and ANQGSEA. This CDR3 region has 14 residues. V shed 3 bases and J shed 1 base, with 10 bases lying between them. In nucleotides, the CDR3 is TGCAGCGTTGATACTAGGCAGTCCTACAATGAGCAGTTCTTC. This sequence encodes CSVDTRQSYNEQFF.